One sample yielded the 31 T cell receptor beta chains listed below, sequenced in a study of technical replicates of blood from several donors. The repertoire was sequenced with immunoSEQ multiplex PCR; TCRdb's copy has only in-frame clones and lacks some. The sample lists approximately 85,000 clones; about 92% were seen once. Sample: T cells isolated from PBMCs. The source is a human donor in good health.

This clone was seen just once. This chain uses TRBV19 with TRBJ2-7; 11 bases line up with TRBD1. This CDR3 contains 14 residues. V shed 6 bases, J shed 6 bases, and the junction held 7 bases outside the gene matches. Looked up from germline, CDR1 is LNHDA and CDR2 is SQIVND (reference sequence). The CDR3 DNA is TGTGCCAGTAGCACAGGACAGGGGGCGTCCGAGCAGTACTTC. Protein sequence: CASSTGQGASEQYF.

This clone was observed a few times. The V call is TRBV28, the J call TRBJ1-1, with D uncertain. Germline assignment: CDR1 MDHEN and CDR2 SYDVKM. Trimming took off 1 base at V and 0 bases at J, with 9 bases between the two ends. This CDR3 is 15 amino acids long. The CDR3: CASSLSAGMNTEAFF. The CDR3 DNA reads as TGTGCCAGCAGTTTATCGGCAGGTATGAACACTGAAGCTTTCTTT. Filled out from reference TRBV28 and TRBJ1-1, the complete variable domain reads DVKVTQSSRYLVKRTGEKVFLECVQDMDHENMFWYRQDPGLGLRLIYFSYDVKMKEKGDIPEGYSVSREKKERFSLILESASTNQTSMYLCASSLSAGMNTEAFFGQGTRLTVV.

This sequence joins TRBV29-1 and TRBJ1-3; 9 nucleotides align to TRBD1. The CDR3 covers 13 residues. The V segment lost 4 bases and the J segment 2 bases; nucleotides outside the gene matches: 0. Germline-derived CDR1 and CDR2 are SQVTM and ANQGSEA. This CDR3 reads CSVGTGAGNTIYF. CDR3 nucleotide sequence: TGCAGCGTTGGGACAGGGGCTGGAAACACCATATATTTT.

The V gene is TRBV5-1, the J gene TRBJ1-2; 7 bases agree with TRBD1. V was pared by 2 bases and J by 6 bases, with 10 bases of the junction left unmatched. CDR3 length equals 15 residues. Per germline, CDR1 SGHRS and CDR2 YFSETQ. The DNA of the CDR3 is TGCGCCAGCAGCTTCGGTCTGACAGGGCCTGATGGCTACACCTTC. This sequence encodes CASSFGLTGPDGYTF.

CDR3 bases: TGTGCCAGCAGCCAATACCAGGACAATGAGCAGTTCTTC. Its translation is CASSQYQDNEQFF. The chain is built from TRBV14 and TRBJ2-1, with D hard to call. V lost 2 bases and J lost 5, with 7 bases in between. Germline CDR1 SGHDN, CDR2 FVKESK. The CDR3 is 13 amino acids.

This chain joins TRBV21-1 and TRBJ2-7; TRBD2, the table's D call, lacks a check against the DNA. TRBV21-1 counts as a pseudogene. This CDR3 region has 16 residues. This chain's CDR3 is CASRSGLAGGSNEQYF. The DNA for the CDR3 is TGTGCCAGCAGGAGCGGACTAGCGGGAGGTAGCAACGAGCAGTACTTC.

V usage is TRBV5-4 and J usage is TRBJ2-7, with D perhaps matching TRBD2 (5 bases). Deletions cut 6 bases from V and 4 bases from J, with 17 bases between. The CDR3 runs to 14 residues. Germline values: CDR1 SGHNT, CDR2 YYREEE (reference sequence). Here the CDR3 reads CASTQRDREYEQYF. Written as DNA, the CDR3 is TGTGCCAGCACCCAGAGAGATAGGGAGTACGAGCAGTACTTC.

CDR3: CAWEGQGYEQYF. CDR3 nucleotide sequence: TGTGCCTGGGAGGGACAGGGCTACGAGCAGTACTTC. The chain carries TRBV30 and TRBJ2-7, with 9 bases matching TRBD1. The V gene end was trimmed by 5 bases and the J gene end by 3 bases; junction bases not matched to a gene: 2. This CDR3 spans 12 amino acids. Germline V CDR1 and CDR2: GTSNPN, SVGIG (reference sequence).

V gene TRBV10-1 combines with J gene TRBJ2-1, with TRBD1 as a possible D gene (5 bases). The CDR3 consists of 14 residues. V lost 5 bases and J lost 7, with 15 bases in between. The germline V gene encodes CDR1 WNHNN and CDR2 SYGVQD (reference sequence). For the CDR3, the DNA is TGCGCCAGCAGTCTAATGCCCAGGGCTAATGAGCAGTTCTTC. It translates to CASSLMPRANEQFF.

V is TRBV5-1 and J is TRBJ1-2; D unresolved. This CDR3 comprises 14 residues. The V end was cut by 1 base, the J end by 4 bases, with 11 bases between. In germline, CDR1 is SGHRS, CDR2 YFSETQ. CDR3 DNA sequence: TGCGCCAGCAGCTTGTATGAGTTTGGCTATGGCTACACCTTC. Its protein is CASSLYEFGYGYTF.

The rearrangement joins TRBV28 to TRBJ1-2; D not resolved. Between the trimmed V and J ends, which lost 5 bases and 3 bases, there was a span of 7 bases. CDR3 length: 12 residues. Germline V lookup: CDR1 MDHEN, CDR2 SYDVKM. CDR3 sequence: CASSDTDYGYTF. The CDR3 coding sequence is TGTGCCAGCAGTGATACAGACTATGGCTACACCTTC.

This clone has just one count. The rearrangement links TRBV10-1 to TRBJ2-1; TRBD2 is a possible D gene (6 bases). There are 13 residues in the CDR3. V was cut by 8 bases and J by 9 bases, with 17 bases left in between. Germline CDR1 reads WNHNN; CDR2 reads SYGVQD (reference sequence). This CDR3 reads CASAPEGDGEQFF. The CDR3 DNA reads TGCGCCAGCGCGCCGGAGGGAGACGGTGAGCAGTTCTTC.

The rearrangement uses TRBV29-1 and TRBJ1-1, with D possibly being TRBD1 (5 bases). CDR3 length: 13 amino acids. Germline V lookup: CDR1 SQVTM, CDR2 ANQGSEA. V shed 7 bases and J shed 5 bases, with 17 bases lying between them. The CDR3 sequence is CSAPRGDSTEAFF. The CDR3, as DNA: TGCAGCGCGCCTCGGGGGGATTCAACTGAAGCTTTCTTT.

V gene TRBV6-5 combines with J gene TRBJ1-5; 11 positions match TRBD1. The germline V gene encodes CDR1 MNHEY and CDR2 SVGAGI. With V trimmed by 5 bases and J by 5 bases, 5 bases remained unmatched. CDR3 length: 15 residues. Written as DNA, the CDR3 is TGTGCCAGCAGTAAAGGGACAGGGGGATATCAGCCCCAGCATTTT. It encodes CASSKGTGGYQPQHF.

This rearrangement joins TRBV5-1 to TRBJ1-2, with 8 bases lining up with TRBD1. Germline CDR1 is SGHRS and CDR2 is YFSETQ. This CDR3 has 13 residues. J was trimmed by 6 bases and V by 4 bases; bases with no gene match: 5. The CDR3 loop is CASSGGQGDGYTF. CDR3 in DNA: TGCGCCAGCAGCGGCGGACAGGGCGATGGCTACACCTTC.

V usage is TRBV11-3 and J usage is TRBJ2-2; no reliable D call. CDR1 SGHNT and CDR2 YENEEA come from the germline V gene. The CDR3 length is 13 residues. V lost 8 bases to trimming and J lost 0 bases, with 7 bases between them. The CDR3 reads CASRDTNTGELFF. DNA for the CDR3: TGTGCCAGCCGAGACACGAACACCGGGGAGCTGTTTTTT.

The chain links TRBV11-2 to TRBJ2-7, with D uncertain. Germline CDR1 SGHAT, CDR2 FQNNGV. V was clipped by 5 bases and J by 2 bases, with 13 bases between them. This CDR3 has 14 residues. This CDR3 is CASSRIMGTYEQYF. The CDR3 DNA follows: TGTGCCAGCAGCCGGATTATGGGCACCTACGAGCAGTACTTC.

The CDR3 nucleotides are TGTGCCAGCAGCTCGTTTTACGGGAACAGTGTAGAGCAGTACTTC. This translates into CASSSFYGNSVEQYF. V usage is TRBV11-2 and J usage is TRBJ2-7; tentatively, D is TRBD2 (5 bases). Trimming stripped 4 bases from V and 7 bases from J, with 20 bases between. The length of the CDR3 is 15 residues. Germline loops: CDR1 SGHAT, CDR2 FQNNGV.

The CDR3 coding sequence is TGTGCCAGCAGCAATCCGACTAGCGGGGGGGCCGTGGATGAGCAGTTCTTC. It codes for CASSNPTSGGAVDEQFF. This chain connects TRBV7-3 to TRBJ2-1; TRBD2 matches at 14 bases. The CDR3 consists of 17 residues. V lost 5 bases to trimming and J lost 8 bases; unmatched junction nucleotides: 11. Germline V gene sequence: CDR1 SGHTA, CDR2 FQGTGA.

The V gene is TRBV6-1, the J gene TRBJ1-6, with 8 bases fitting TRBD1. Germline V gene data show CDR1 as MNHNS and CDR2 as SASEGT. With V trimmed by 4 bases and J by 9 bases, 14 bases remained unmatched. The CDR3 runs 17 residues. Here the CDR3 DNA reads TGTGCCAGCAGTGCGAGCCGAATTCAGGGGGCGCGTTCACCCCTCCACTTT. Its translation: CASSASRIQGARSPLHF.

The V gene is TRBV9, the J gene TRBJ2-5; 8 bases fit TRBD1. Germline CDR1 reads SGDLS; CDR2 reads YYNGEE. With 3 bases clipped from V and 2 bases from J, the junction kept 3 bases outside the gene matches. The CDR3 contains 14 residues. The DNA for the CDR3 is TGTGCCAGCAGCGCCGACAGGGGTCAAGAGACCCAGTACTTC. Translating it yields CASSADRGQETQYF.

This clone was detected only once. The rearrangement uses TRBV27 and TRBJ2-1, with TRBD2 matching 11 bases. The CDR3 length is 16 residues. The trim removed 0 bases at V and 2 bases at J, leaving 0 bases unmatched. The germline CDR1 and CDR2 sequences are MNHEY and SMNVEV (reference sequence). Here the CDR3 reads CASSLSSGGAYNEQFF. CDR3 nucleotide sequence: TGTGCCAGCAGTTTATCTAGCGGGGGGGCCTACAATGAGCAGTTCTTC.

This clone was counted a single time. The CDR3, as DNA: TGTGCCAGTACCCGACAGGGGGGGATAACTAATGAAAAACTGTTTTTT. Translation: CASTRQGGITNEKLFF. The V call is TRBV19, the J call TRBJ1-4; 9 nucleotides agree with TRBD1. The CDR3 runs to 16 residues. Germline V gives CDR1 LNHDA, CDR2 SQIVND (reference sequence). After removal of 7 bases from V and 1 base from J, the junction contained 7 bases not matched to a gene.

The chain recombines TRBV2 with TRBJ1-1, with 8 bases aligning to TRBD1. V was clipped by 9 bases and J by 4 bases; unmatched bases: 10. The CDR3 is made up of 14 amino acids. The germline gives CDR1 SNHLY, CDR2 FYNNEI. The CDR3 DNA reads as TGTGCCAGGAGAGAGACAGGGGCACCCACTGAAGCTTTCTTT. It codes for CARRETGAPTEAFF.

CDR3 in DNA: TGCGCCAGCAGCCAGGGGGGGCTTACTTACAATGAGCAGTTCTTC. Encoded protein: CASSQGGLTYNEQFF. The chain joins TRBV4-1 to TRBJ2-1; D is perhaps TRBD2 (7 bases). The CDR3 contains 15 residues. Germline V CDR1 and CDR2: MGHRA, YSYEKL. V lost 3 bases, J lost 4 bases, and 13 bases lay in between.

V is TRBV28 and J is TRBJ2-3; D gene unclear. Per the germline V gene, CDR1 is MDHEN and CDR2 is SYDVKM. Trimming pared 6 bases from V and 0 bases from J, leaving 7 bases between. The CDR3 has 13 amino acids. Here the CDR3 DNA reads TGTGCCAGCAGAGCGTCGAGCACAGATACGCAGTATTTT. This sequence encodes CASRASSTDTQYF.

The chain carries TRBV11-3 and TRBJ2-3; 14 bases agree with TRBD2. The CDR3 is 15 residues long. J was trimmed by 14 bases and V by 5 bases; bases with no gene match: 12. Germline values: CDR1 SGHNT, CDR2 YENEEA. The CDR3 region has the DNA TGTGCCAGCAGCCCGACTAGCGGGGGGGCTGGGGGAGCGTATTTT. Its translation is CASSPTSGGAGGAYF.

The V and J genes are TRBV27 and TRBJ1-4, with 7 bases that match TRBD1. The ends lost 5 bases at V and 5 bases at J; junction bases unmatched: 8. The CDR3 consists of 15 residues. Germline loops: CDR1 MNHEY, CDR2 SMNVEV (reference sequence). The CDR3 is CASSTLDRLNEKLFF. The CDR3 region has the DNA TGTGCCAGCAGTACCTTGGACAGGCTCAATGAAAAACTGTTTTTT. Drawing the rest from reference TRBV27 and TRBJ1-4, the complete variable domain is EAQVTQNPRYLITVTGKKLTVTCSQNMNHEYMSWYRQDPGLGLRQIYYSMNVEVTDKGDVPEGYKVSRKEKRNFPLILESPSPNQTSLYFCASSTLDRLNEKLFFGSGTQLSVL.

The chain couples TRBV10-3 to TRBJ2-1; 9 positions match TRBD2. The CDR3 sequence is 16 residues long. The germline CDR1 and CDR2 sequences are ENHRY and SYGVKD. The J segment lost 2 bases and the V segment lost 5 bases, leaving 7 bases of the junction unmatched. The CDR3 here is CAISTGGGRAYNEQFF. The CDR3 DNA reads TGTGCCATCAGTACGGGGGGCGGGAGGGCCTACAATGAGCAGTTCTTC.

The chain combines TRBV5-5 with TRBJ2-7, with TRBD2 identical over 12 bases. The CDR3 spans 16 residues. Trimming cost V 4 bases and J 5 bases; bases outside gene matches: 10. Germline values: CDR1 SGHKS, CDR2 YYEKEE (reference sequence). CDR3 in DNA: TGTGCCAGCAGCCTGGGGGCCAGACTAGCGGGAGACGAGCAGTACTTC. Its translation is CASSLGARLAGDEQYF.

The DNA of the CDR3 is TGTGCCAGCAGTCTGACAGGGACTAATGAAAAACTGTTTTTT. Translated: CASSLTGTNEKLFF. This chain links TRBV2 with TRBJ1-4, with 7 bases that match TRBD1. CDR1 is SNHLY, CDR2 FYNNEI, per germline. The CDR3 has 14 residues. V lost 5 bases and J lost 2; bases outside the gene matches: 2. Full variable domain (rest looked up from reference TRBV2 and TRBJ1-4): EPEVTQTPSHQVTQMGQEVILRCVPISNHLYFYWYRQILGQKVEFLVSFYNNEISEKSEIFDDQFSVERPDGSNFTLKIRSTKLEDSAMYFCASSLTGTNEKLFFGSGTQLSVL.